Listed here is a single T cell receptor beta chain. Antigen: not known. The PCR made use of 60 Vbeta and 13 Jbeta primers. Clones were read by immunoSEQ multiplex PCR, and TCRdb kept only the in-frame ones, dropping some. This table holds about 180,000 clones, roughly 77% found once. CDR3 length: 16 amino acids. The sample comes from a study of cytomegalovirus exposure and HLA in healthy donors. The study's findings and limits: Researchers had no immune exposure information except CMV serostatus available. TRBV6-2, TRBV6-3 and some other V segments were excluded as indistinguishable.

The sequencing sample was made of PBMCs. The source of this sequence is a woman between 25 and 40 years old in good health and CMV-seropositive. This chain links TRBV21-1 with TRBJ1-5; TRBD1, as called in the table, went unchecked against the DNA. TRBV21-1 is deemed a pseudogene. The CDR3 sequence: CASSTSGGDSKQPQHF. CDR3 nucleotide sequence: TGTGCCAGCAGCACTTCTGGCGGGGACAGCAAACAGCCCCAGCATTTT.